This T cell receptor beta chain was found in a study of identifying expanded T cells in peripheral blood. Clones were read by immunoSEQ multiplex PCR, and TCRdb kept only the in-frame ones, dropping some. This table has approximately 91,000 clones, approximately 88% appearing once. During the collection period, no donor immune events like infections were recorded. The CDR3 length is 14 residues. Germline CDR1 is MDHEN and CDR2 is SYDVKM. J was trimmed by 2 bases and V by 4 bases; bases with no gene match: 3. Input material: blood. The receptor was derived from a person aged 18 to 70 in good health. The chain joins TRBV28 to TRBJ2-7; 9 positions match TRBD1. The chain's CDR3 is CASSWDRVPYEQYF. CDR3 DNA sequence: TGTGCCAGCAGTTGGGACAGGGTTCCCTACGAGCAGTACTTC.